This T cell receptor beta chain is drawn from a study of OX40 agonist ivuxolimab in advanced cancers. The germline V gene has CDR1 MNHEY and CDR2 SMNVEV (reference sequence). V was clipped by 5 bases and J by 7 bases; unmatched bases: 19. The CDR3 covers 18 residues. A note on this clone: Antigen unknown.

Sequencing used immunoSEQ multiplex PCR; TCRdb keeps in-frame clones, though not all of them. The sample consists of tens of thousands of clones, about 84% of them appearing once. Regarding the study as a whole: Dose levels from 0.1 to 3.0 mg/kg saw CD4+ and CD8+ blood T cells expand clonally by week 6.

This chain uses TRBV27 with TRBJ1-2; 10 bases fit TRBD1. This material consisted of CD4+ or CD8+ T cells sorted from blood, taken in a trial of the OX40 agonist ivuxolimab. The receptor was derived from an adult with an advanced solid tumor such as melanoma, head and neck, liver or kidney cancer. CDR3 region: CASSPLGDRGSKLGGYTF. The CDR3 region has the DNA TGTGCCAGCAGTCCATTGGGGGACAGGGGATCTAAATTAGGTGGCTACACCTTC.